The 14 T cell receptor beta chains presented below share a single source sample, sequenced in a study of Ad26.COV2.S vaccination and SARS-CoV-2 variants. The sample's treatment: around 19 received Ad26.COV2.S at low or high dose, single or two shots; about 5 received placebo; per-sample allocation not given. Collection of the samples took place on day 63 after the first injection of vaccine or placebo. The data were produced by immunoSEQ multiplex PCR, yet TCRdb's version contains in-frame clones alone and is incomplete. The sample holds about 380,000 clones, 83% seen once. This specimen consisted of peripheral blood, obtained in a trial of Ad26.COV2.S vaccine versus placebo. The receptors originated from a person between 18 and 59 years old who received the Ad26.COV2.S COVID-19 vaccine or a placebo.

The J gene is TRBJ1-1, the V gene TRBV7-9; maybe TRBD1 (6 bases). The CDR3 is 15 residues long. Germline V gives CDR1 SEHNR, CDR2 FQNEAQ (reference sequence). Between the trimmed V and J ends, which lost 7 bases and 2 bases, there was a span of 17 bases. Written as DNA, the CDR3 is TGTGCCAGCATACCGGCCGGGACACCCAACACTGAAGCTTTCTTT. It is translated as CASIPAGTPNTEAFF.

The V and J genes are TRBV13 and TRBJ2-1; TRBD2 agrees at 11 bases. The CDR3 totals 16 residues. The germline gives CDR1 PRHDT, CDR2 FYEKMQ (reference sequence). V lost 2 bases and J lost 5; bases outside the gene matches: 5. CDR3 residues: CASSLWTSGYHNEQFF. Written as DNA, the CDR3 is TGTGCCAGCAGCTTATGGACTAGCGGGTACCACAATGAGCAGTTCTTC.

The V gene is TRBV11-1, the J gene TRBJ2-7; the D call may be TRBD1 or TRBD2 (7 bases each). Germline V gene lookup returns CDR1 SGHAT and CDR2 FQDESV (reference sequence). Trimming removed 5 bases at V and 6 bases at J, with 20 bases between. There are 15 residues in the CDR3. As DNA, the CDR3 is TGTGCCAGCAGCCTCCAGGGGGGGGCGGTCGGCGAGCAGTACTTC. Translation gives CASSLQGGAVGEQYF.

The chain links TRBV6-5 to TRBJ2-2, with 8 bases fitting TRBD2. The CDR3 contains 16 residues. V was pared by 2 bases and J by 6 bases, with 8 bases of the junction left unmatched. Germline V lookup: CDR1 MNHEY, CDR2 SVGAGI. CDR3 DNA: TGTGCCAGCAGTTACGCGCCTTCCGGGGGGGCCGGGGAGCTGTTTTTT. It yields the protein CASSYAPSGGAGELFF.

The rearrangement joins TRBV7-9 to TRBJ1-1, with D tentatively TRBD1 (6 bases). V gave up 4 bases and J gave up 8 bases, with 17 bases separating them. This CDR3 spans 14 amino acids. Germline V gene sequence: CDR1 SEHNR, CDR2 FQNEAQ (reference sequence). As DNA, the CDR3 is TGTGCCAGCAGCTCCCAGATGGGGGGGCAGGAAGCTTTCTTT. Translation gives CASSSQMGGQEAFF.

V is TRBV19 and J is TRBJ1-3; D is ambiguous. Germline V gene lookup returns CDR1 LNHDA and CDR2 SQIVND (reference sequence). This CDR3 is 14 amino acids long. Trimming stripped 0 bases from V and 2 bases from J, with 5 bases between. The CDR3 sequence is CASSIEDAGNTIYF. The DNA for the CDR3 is TGTGCCAGTAGTATAGAGGATGCTGGAAACACCATATATTTT.

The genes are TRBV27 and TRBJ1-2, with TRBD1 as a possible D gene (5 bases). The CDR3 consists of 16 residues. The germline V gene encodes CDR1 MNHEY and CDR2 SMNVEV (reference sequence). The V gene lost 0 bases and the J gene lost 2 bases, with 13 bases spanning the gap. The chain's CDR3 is CASSLSLGAGNYGYTF. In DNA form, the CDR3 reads TGTGCCAGCAGTTTATCGCTAGGGGCAGGGAACTATGGCTACACCTTC.

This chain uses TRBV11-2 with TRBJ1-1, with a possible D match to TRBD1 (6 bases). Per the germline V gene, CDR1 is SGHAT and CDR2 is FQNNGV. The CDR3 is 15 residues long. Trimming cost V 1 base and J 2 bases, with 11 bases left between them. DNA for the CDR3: TGTGCCAGCAGCTTAGCCGGGACATCAAACACTGAAGCTTTCTTT. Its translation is CASSLAGTSNTEAFF.

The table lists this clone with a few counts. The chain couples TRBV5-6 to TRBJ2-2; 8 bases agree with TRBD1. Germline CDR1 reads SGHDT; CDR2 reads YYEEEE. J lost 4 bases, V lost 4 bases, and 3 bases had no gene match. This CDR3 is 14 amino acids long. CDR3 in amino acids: CASSPTGGTGELFF. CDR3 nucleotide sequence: TGTGCCAGCAGCCCCACAGGGGGCACCGGGGAGCTGTTTTTT. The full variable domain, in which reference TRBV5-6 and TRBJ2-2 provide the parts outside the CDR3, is DAGVTQSPTHLIKTRGQQVTLRCSPKSGHDTVSWYQQALGQGPQFIFQYYEEEERQRGNFPDRFSGHQFPNYSSELNVNALLLGDSALYLCASSPTGGTGELFFGEGSRLTVL.

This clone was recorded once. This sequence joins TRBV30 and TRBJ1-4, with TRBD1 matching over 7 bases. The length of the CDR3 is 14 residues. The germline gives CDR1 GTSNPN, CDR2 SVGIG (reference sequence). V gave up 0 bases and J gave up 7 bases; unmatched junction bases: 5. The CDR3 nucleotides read TGTGCCTGGAGTGTGTCGGGACAGCCTGAAAAACTGTTTTTT. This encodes CAWSVSGQPEKLFF.

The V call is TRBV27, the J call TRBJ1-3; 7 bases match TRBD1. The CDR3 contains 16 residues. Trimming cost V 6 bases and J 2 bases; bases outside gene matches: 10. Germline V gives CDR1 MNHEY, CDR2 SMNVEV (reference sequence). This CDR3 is CASRRMGQRTGNTIYF. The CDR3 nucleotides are TGTGCCAGCAGGAGAATGGGACAGCGAACTGGAAACACCATATATTTT.

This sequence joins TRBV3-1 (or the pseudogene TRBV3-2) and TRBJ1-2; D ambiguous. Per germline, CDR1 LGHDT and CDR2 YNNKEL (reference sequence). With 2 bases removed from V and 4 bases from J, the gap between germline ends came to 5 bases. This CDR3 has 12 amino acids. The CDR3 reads CASSQNLYGYTF. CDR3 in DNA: TGTGCCAGCAGCCAAAACCTCTATGGCTACACCTTC.

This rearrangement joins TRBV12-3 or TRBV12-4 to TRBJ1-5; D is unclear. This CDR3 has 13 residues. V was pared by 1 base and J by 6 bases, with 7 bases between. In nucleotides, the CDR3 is TGTGCCAGCAGTTTAGGGGATGGTCAGCCCCAGCATTTT. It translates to CASSLGDGQPQHF.

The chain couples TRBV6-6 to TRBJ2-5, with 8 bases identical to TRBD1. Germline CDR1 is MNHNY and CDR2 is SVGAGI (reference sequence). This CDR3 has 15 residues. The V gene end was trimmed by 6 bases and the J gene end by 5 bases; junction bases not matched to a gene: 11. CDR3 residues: CASRGTDRGVETQYF. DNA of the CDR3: TGTGCCAGCAGAGGGACAGACAGGGGAGTTGAGACCCAGTACTTC.